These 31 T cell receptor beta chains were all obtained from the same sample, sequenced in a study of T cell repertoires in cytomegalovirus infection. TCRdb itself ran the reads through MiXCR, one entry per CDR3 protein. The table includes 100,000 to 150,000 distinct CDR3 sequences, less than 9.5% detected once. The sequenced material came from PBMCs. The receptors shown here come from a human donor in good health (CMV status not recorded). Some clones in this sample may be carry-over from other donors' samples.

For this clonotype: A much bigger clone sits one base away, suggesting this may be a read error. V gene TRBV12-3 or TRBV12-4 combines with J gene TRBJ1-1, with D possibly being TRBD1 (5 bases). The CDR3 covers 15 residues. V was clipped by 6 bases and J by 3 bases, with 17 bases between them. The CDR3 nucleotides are TGTGCCAGCAGCTCCTGGGGCGATCCGTACACTGAAGCTTTCTTT. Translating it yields CASSSWGDPYTEAFF.

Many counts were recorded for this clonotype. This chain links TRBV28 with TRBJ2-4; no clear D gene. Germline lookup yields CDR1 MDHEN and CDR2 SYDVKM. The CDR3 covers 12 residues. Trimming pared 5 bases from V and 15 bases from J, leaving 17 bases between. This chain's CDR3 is CASSAGKKLSYF. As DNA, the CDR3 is TGTGCCAGCAGTGCCGGAAAAAAGCTCTCGTACTTC. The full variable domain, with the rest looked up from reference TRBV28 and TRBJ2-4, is DVKVTQSSRYLVKRTGEKVFLECVQDMDHENMFWYRQDPGLGLRLIYFSYDVKMKEKGDIPEGYSVSREKKERFSLILESASTNQTSMYLCASSAGKKLSYFGAGTRLSVL.

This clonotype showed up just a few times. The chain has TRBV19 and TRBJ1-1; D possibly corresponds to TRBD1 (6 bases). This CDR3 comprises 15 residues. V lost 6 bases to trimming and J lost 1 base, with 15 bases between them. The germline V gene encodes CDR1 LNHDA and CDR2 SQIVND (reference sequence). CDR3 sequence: CASRITGTPNTEAFF. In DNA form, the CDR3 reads TGTGCCAGTAGGATTACCGGGACACCGAACACTGAAGCTTTCTTT. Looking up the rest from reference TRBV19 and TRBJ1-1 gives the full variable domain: DGGITQSPKYLFRKEGQNVTLSCEQNLNHDAMYWYRQDPGQGLRLIYYSQIVNDFQKGDIAEGYSVSREKKESFPLTVTSAQKNPTAFYLCASRITGTPNTEAFFGQGTRLTVV.

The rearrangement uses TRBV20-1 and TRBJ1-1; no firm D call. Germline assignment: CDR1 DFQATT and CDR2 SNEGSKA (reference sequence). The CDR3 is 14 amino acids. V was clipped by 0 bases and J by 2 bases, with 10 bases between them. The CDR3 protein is CSARDPGGNTEAFF. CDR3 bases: TGCAGTGCTAGAGATCCGGGAGGAAACACTGAAGCTTTCTTT.

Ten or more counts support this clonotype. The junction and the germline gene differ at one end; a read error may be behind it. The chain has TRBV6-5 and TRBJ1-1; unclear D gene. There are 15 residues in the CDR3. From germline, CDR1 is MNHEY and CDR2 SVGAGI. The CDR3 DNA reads TGTGCCAGCAGTTACGGCTCTGGCATGAATACTGAAGCTTTCTTT. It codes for CASSYGSGMNTEAFF.

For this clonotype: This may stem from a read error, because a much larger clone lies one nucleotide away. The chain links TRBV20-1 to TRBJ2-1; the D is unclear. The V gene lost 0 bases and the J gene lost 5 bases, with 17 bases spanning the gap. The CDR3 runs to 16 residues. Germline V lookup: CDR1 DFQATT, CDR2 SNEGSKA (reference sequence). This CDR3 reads CSARDIGQQLNNEQFF. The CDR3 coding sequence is TGCAGTGCTAGAGATATAGGCCAACAACTAAACAATGAGCAGTTCTTC.

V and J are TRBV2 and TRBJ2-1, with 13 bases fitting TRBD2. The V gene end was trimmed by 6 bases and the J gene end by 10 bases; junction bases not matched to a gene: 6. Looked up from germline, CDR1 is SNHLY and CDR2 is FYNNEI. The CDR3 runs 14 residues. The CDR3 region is CASRTSGGAREQFF. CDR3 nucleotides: TGTGCCAGCAGAACTAGCGGGGGGGCCCGAGAGCAGTTCTTC.

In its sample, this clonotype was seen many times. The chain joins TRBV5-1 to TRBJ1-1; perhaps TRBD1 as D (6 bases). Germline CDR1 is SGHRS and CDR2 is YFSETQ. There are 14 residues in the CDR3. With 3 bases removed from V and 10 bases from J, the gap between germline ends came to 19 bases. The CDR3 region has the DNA TGCGCCAGCAGCTACCTCGGACCACAGGGAGCAGCTTTCTTT. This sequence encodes CASSYLGPQGAAFF.

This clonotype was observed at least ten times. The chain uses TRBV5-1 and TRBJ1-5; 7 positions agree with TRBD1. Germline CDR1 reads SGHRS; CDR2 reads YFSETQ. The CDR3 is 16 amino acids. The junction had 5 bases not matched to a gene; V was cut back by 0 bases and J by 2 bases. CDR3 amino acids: CASSLGEGAGNQPQHF. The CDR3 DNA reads TGCGCCAGCAGCTTGGGGGAGGGGGCCGGCAATCAGCCCCAGCATTTT. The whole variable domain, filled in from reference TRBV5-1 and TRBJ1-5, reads KAGVTQTPRYLIKTRGQQVTLSCSPISGHRSVSWYQQTPGQGLQFLFEYFSETQRNKGNFPGRFSGRQFSNSRSEMNVSTLELGDSALYLCASSLGEGAGNQPQHFGDGTRLSIL.

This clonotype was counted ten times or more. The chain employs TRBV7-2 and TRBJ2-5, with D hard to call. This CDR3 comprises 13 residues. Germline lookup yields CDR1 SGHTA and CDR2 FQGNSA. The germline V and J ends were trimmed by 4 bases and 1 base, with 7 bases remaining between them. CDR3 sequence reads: CASSSTRQETQYF. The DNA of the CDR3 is TGTGCCAGCAGCTCAACCCGCCAAGAGACCCAGTACTTC.

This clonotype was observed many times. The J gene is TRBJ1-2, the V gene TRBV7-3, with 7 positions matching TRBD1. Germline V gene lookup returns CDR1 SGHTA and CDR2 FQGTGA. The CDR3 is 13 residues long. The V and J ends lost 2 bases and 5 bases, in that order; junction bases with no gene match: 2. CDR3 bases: TGTGCCAGCAGCTTACAGGGGGGGTATGGCTACACCTTC. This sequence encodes CASSLQGGYGYTF. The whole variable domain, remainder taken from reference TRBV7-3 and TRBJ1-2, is GAGVSQTPSNKVTEKGKYVELRCDPISGHTALYWYRQSLGQGPEFLIYFQGTGAADDSGLPNDRFFAVRPEGSVSTLKIQRTERGDSAVYLCASSLQGGYGYTFGSGTRLTVV.

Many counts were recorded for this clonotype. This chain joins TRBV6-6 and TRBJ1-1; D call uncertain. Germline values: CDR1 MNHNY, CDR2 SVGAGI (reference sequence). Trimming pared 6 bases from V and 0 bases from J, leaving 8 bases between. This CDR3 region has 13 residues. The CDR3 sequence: CASRFTVNTEAFF. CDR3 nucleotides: TGTGCCAGCAGATTTACAGTGAACACTGAAGCTTTCTTT.

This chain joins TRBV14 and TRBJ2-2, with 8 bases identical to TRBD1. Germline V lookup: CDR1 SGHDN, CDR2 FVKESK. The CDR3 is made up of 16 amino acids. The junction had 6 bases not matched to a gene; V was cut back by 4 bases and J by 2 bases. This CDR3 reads CASSRMTGANTGELFF. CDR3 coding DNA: TGTGCCAGCAGCCGGATGACAGGGGCCAACACCGGGGAGCTGTTTTTT.

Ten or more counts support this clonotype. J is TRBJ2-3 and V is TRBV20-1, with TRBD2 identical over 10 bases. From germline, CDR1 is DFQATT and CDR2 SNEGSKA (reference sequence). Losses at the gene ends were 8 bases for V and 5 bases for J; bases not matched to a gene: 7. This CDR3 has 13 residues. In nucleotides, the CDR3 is TGCAGTTCAGCGGGGGGGGCTGGAGATACGCAGTATTTT. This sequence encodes CSSAGGAGDTQYF.

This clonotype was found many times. The CDR3 sequence is CSVRTGTDTQYF. The DNA of the CDR3 is TGCAGCGTCCGGACAGGCACAGATACGCAGTATTTT. The V call is TRBV29-1, the J call TRBJ2-3; D might be TRBD1 (6 bases). Trimming took 6 bases from V and 1 from J, leaving 8 bases between them. This CDR3 has 12 amino acids. Germline-derived CDR1 and CDR2 are SQVTM and ANQGSEA.

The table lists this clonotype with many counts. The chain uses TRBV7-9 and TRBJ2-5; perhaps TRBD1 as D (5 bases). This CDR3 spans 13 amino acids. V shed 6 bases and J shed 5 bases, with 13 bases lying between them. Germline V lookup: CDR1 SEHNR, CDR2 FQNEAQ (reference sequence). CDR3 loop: CASSGQGGETQYF. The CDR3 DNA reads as TGTGCCAGCAGTGGGCAGGGCGGCGAGACCCAGTACTTC.

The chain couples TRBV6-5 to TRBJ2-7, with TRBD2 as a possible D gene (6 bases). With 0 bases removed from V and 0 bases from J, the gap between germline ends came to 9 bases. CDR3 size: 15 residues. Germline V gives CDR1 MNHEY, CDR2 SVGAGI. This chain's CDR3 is CASSYSRGGSYEQYF. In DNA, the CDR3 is TGTGCCAGCAGTTACTCGAGGGGAGGCTCCTACGAGCAGTACTTC.

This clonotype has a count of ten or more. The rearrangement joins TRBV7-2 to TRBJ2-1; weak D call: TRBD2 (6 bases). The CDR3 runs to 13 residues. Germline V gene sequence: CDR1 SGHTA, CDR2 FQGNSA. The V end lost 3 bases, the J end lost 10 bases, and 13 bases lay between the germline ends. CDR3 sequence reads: CASSFGGFDEQFF. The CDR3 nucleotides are TGTGCCAGCAGCTTTGGGGGGTTTGACGAGCAGTTCTTC.

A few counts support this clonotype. The CDR3 sequence is CSATSPGQGKTQYF. CDR3 nucleotide sequence: TGCAGTGCTACTTCACCGGGACAGGGAAAGACCCAGTACTTC. The chain carries TRBV20-1 and TRBJ2-5, with TRBD1 matching 9 bases. J was trimmed by 6 bases and V by 4 bases; bases with no gene match: 9. The CDR3 has 14 residues. Germline V gene lookup returns CDR1 DFQATT and CDR2 SNEGSKA (reference sequence).

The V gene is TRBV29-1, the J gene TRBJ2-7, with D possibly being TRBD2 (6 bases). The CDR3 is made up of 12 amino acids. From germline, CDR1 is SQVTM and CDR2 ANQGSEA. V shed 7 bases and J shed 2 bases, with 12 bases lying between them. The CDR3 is CSGGDSTYEQYF. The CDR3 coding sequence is TGCAGCGGGGGGGACTCCACCTACGAGCAGTACTTC.

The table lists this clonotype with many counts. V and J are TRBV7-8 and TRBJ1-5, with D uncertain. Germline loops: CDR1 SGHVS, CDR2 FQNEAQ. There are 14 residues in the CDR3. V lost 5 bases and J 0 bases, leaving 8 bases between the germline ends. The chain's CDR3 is CASSPRDSNQPQHF. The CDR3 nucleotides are TGTGCCAGCAGCCCGAGGGATAGCAATCAGCCCCAGCATTTT.

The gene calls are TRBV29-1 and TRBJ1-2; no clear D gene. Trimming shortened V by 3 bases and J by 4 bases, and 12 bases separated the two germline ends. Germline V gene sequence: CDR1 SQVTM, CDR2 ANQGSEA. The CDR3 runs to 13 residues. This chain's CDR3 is CSVDYKEIYGYTF. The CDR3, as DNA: TGCAGCGTTGATTACAAGGAGATCTATGGCTACACCTTC.

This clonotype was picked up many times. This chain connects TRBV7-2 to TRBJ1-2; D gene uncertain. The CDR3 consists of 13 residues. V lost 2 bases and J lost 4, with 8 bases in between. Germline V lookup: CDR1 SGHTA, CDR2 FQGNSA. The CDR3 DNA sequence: TGTGCCAGCAGCTTATCGGGGATCTATGGCTACACCTTC. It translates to CASSLSGIYGYTF.

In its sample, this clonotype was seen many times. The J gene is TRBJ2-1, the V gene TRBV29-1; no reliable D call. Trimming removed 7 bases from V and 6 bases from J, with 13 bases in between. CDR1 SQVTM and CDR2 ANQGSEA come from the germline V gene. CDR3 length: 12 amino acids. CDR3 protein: CSGTDGSNEQFF. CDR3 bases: TGCAGCGGGACGGACGGATCCAATGAGCAGTTCTTC.

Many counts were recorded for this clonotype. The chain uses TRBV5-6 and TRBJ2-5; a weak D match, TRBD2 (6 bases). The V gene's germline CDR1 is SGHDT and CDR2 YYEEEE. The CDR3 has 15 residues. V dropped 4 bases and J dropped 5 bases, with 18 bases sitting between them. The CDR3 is CASSTGLIGGETQYF. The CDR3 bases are TGTGCCAGCAGCACCGGACTCATCGGGGGTGAGACCCAGTACTTC.

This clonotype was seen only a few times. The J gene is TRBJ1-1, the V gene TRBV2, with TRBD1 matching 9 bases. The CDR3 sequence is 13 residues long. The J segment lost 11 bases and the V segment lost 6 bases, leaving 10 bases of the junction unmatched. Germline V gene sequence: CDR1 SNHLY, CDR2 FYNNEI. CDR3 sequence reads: CASRTGGVYYAFF. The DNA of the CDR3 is TGTGCCAGCAGGACAGGGGGGGTTTATTACGCTTTCTTT.

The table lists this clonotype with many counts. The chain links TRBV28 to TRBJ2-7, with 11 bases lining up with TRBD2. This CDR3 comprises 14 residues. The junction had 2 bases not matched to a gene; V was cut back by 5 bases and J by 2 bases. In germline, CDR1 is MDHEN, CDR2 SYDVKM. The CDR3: CASSTSGSTYEQYF. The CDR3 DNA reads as TGTGCCAGCAGTACTAGCGGGAGTACCTACGAGCAGTACTTC.

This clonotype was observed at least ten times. The CDR3 nucleotides are TGTGCCAGCAGTTTGGTACAGAGGGATGAAGCTTTCTTT. It encodes CASSLVQRDEAFF. This chain uses TRBV28 with TRBJ1-1; D remains ambiguous. Per germline, CDR1 MDHEN and CDR2 SYDVKM. This CDR3 region has 13 residues. Trimming stripped 3 bases from V and 7 bases from J, with 12 bases between.

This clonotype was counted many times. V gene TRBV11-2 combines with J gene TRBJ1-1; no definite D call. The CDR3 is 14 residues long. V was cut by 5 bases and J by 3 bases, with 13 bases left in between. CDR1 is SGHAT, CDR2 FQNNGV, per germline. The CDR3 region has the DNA TGTGCCAGCAGCCGAGAGACGTGGGACACTGAAGCTTTCTTT. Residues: CASSRETWDTEAFF.

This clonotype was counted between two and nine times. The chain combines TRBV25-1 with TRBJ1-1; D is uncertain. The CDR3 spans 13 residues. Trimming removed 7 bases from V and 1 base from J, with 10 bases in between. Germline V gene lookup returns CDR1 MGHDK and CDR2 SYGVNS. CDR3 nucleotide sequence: TGTGCCAGCAAGTTTCTAGGGAACACTGAAGCTTTCTTT. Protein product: CASKFLGNTEAFF.

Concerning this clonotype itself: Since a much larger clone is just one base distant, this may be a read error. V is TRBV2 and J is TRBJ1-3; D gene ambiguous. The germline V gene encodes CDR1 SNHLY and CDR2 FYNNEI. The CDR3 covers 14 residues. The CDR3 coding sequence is TGTGCCAGCAGTGATACGGGCTCTGGAAACGCCATATATTTT. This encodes CASSDTGSGNAIYF.